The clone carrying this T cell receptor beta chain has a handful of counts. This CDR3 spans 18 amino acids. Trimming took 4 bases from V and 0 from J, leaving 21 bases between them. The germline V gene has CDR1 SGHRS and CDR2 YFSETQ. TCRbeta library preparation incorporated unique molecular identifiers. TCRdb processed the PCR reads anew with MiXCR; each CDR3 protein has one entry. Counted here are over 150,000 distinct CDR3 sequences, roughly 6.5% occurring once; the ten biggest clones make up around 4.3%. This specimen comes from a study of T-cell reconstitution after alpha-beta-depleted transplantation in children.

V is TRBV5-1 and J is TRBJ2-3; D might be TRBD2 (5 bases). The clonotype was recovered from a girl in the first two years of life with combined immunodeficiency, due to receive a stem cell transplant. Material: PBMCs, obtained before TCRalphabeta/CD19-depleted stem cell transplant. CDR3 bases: TGCGCCAGCAGCGCAACCTATTTAATGGGAGCCAGCACAGATACGCAGTATTTT. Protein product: CASSATYLMGASTDTQYF.